This entry features one TCR beta chain sequence. The antigen remains undetermined. V lost 2 bases, J lost 6 bases, and 14 bases lay in between. The germline gives CDR1 SEHNR, CDR2 FQNEAQ (reference sequence). The CDR3 totals 15 residues. The entry originates in a study of cytomegalovirus exposure and HLA in healthy donors. Findings of the study overall: 150 or so TCR beta chains were listed as cytomegalovirus-associated. Sequencing artifact likely explains a cluster of highly shared sequence variants. Later work found most CMV-associated TCR beta chains apparently HLA-restricted. A prior analysis recorded that most TCR beta V segments were productive about 87% or about 30% of the time.

The PCR had 60 Vbeta and 13 Jbeta primers. Clones were read by immunoSEQ multiplex PCR, and TCRdb kept only the in-frame ones, dropping some. This table holds roughly 200,000 clones, more than 65% found once. The material sequenced was PBMCs. The gene calls are TRBV7-9 and TRBJ2-1; weak D call: TRBD2 (5 bases). This receptor was identified in a man between 18 and 29 years old in good health and CMV-seronegative. CDR3 protein: CASSLRGVHPNEQFF. The DNA for the CDR3 is TGTGCCAGCAGCTTACGGGGTGTCCACCCCAATGAGCAGTTCTTC.